Described below is a single T cell receptor beta chain sequence and its context. After removal of 6 bases from V and 6 bases from J, the junction contained 12 bases not matched to a gene. The CDR3 extends over 15 amino acids. Germline values: CDR1 MNHEY, CDR2 SVGAGI. In Seattle, patients joined the study during active infection and were tracked longitudinally. This entry is derived from a study of blood T cell repertoires in COVID-19. Study in general: The study drew acute and convalescent COVID-19 samples from the United States, Italy and Spain. The cDNA or gDNA used as material had been derived from T cells, B-cell-depleted T cells, or PBMCs.

Authors' analysis steps: Estimation of nucleated cell counts relied on the amplification of reference gene primers. Method: immunoSEQ multiplex PCR; TCRdb's copy keeps in-frame clones and lacks some. The DNA gave D and trimming, while V, J and clone size come from that table. The data contain more than 95,000 clones, around 70% of them seen just once; the ten biggest clones take up 6%. The sample consisted of peripheral blood. The TCR originated in a man at least 80 years old with COVID-19, enrolled during active disease. This sequence joins TRBV6-5 and TRBJ1-2; 8 nucleotides line up with TRBD1. In DNA, the CDR3 is TGTGCCAGCAGCACGAAGGACAGGGCATTACATGGCTACACCTTC. Translated, it gives CASSTKDRALHGYTF.